This TCR beta chain was identified during a study of T cells in Graves' hyperthyroidism and ophthalmopathy. This clonotype was seen a few times. Its specificity is not known. Trimming shortened V by 1 base and J by 0 bases, and 17 bases separated the two germline ends. The CDR3 is made up of 17 amino acids. Germline lookup yields CDR1 SGHRS and CDR2 YFSETQ. Study results and limitations: Patients with ophthalmopathy were separated from those with stable hyperthyroidism by a 13 V-J model. Ophthalmopathy was identified by the model a median roughly six months ahead of onset.

Thyroid ultrasound and orbital computed tomography, with clinical symptoms and serum thyroxine and TRAb, informed diagnoses. This sample holds PBMCs from under 11 ml fresh peripheral blood. Researchers took RNA transcripts and amplified the TCR beta CDR3 regions from them. Primed by the HTBI set, a first-round RT-PCR was run on the TCR CDR3. One entry per CDR3 protein, called by TCRdb with MiXCR from the multiplex PCR reads. The sample has hundreds of thousands of distinct CDR3 sequences; more than 14% are singletons. This sequence originates from a woman aged 45-65 years with Graves' ophthalmopathy. Material: blood. The gene calls are TRBV5-1 and TRBJ2-7; unclear D gene. CDR3 DNA: TGCGCCAGCAGCTTGTCGGGTCGACTGAGCGACTCCTACGAGCAGTACTTC. Protein product: CASSLSGRLSDSYEQYF. Full variable domain (missing parts from reference TRBV5-1 and TRBJ2-7): KAGVTQTPRYLIKTRGQQVTLSCSPISGHRSVSWYQQTPGQGLQFLFEYFSETQRNKGNFPGRFSGRQFSNSRSEMNVSTLELGDSALYLCASSLSGRLSDSYEQYFGPGTRLTVT.